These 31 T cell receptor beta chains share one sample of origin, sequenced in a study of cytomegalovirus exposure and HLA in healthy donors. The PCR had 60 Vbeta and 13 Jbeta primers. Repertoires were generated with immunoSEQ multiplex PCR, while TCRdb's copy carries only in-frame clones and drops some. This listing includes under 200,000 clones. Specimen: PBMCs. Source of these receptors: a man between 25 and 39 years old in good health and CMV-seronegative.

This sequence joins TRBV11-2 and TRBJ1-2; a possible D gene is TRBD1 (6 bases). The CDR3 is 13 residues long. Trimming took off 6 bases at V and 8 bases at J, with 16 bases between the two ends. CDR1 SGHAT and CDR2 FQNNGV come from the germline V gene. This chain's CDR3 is CASSLRDTNGYTF. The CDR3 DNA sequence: TGTGCCAGCAGTCTCCGGGACACCAACGGCTACACCTTC.

CDR3 sequence (DNA): TGCGCCAGCAGCCGGACAGGGATGAATTCACCCCTCCACTTT. It yields the protein CASSRTGMNSPLHF. The chain links TRBV5-1 to TRBJ1-6; TRBD1 matches 8 bases. CDR1 and CDR2 (germline): SGHRS, YFSETQ. CDR3 length: 14 residues. V shed 4 bases, J shed 7 bases, and the junction held 4 bases outside the gene matches.

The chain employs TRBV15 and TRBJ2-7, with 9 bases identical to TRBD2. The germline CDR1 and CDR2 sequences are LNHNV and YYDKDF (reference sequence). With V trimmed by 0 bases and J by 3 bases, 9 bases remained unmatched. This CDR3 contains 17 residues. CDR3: CATSRDVASGTDYEQYF. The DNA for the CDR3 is TGTGCCACCAGCAGAGATGTCGCTAGCGGGACAGACTACGAGCAGTACTTC.

The CDR3 sequence is CASSPSSGSPDTQYF. The CDR3 nucleotides read TGTGCCAGCAGCCCCTCTAGCGGGTCACCGGATACGCAGTATTTT. The V gene is TRBV11-2, the J gene TRBJ2-3, with 8 bases identical to TRBD2. V lost 5 bases to trimming and J lost 6 bases; unmatched junction nucleotides: 10. CDR3 length equals 15 residues. The germline V gene encodes CDR1 SGHAT and CDR2 FQNNGV.

CDR3 sequence reads: CAIESGAEYGYTF. The CDR3 DNA sequence: TGTGCCATAGAATCCGGAGCGGAGTATGGCTACACCTTC. The V call is TRBV10-3, the J call TRBJ1-2; the D is unclear. Germline values: CDR1 ENHRY, CDR2 SYGVKD. V lost 9 bases, J lost 5 bases, and 16 bases lay in between. The CDR3 is 13 amino acids.

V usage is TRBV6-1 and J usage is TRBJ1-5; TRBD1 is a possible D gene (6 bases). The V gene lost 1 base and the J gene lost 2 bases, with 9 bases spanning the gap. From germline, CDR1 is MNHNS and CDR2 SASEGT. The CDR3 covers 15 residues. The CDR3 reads CASSEGRQGNQPQHF. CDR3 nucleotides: TGTGCCAGCAGTGAAGGGCGACAGGGCAATCAGCCCCAGCATTTT.

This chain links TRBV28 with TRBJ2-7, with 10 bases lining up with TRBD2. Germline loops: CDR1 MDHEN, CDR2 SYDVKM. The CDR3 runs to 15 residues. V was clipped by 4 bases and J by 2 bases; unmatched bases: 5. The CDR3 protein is CASSYSAGGTYEQYF. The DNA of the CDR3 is TGTGCCAGCAGTTACTCAGCGGGAGGGACCTACGAGCAGTACTTC.

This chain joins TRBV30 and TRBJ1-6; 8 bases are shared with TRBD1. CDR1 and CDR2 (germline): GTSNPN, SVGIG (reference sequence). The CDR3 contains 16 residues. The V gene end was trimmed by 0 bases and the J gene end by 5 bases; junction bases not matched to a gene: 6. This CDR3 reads CAWSVGRDRNNSPLHF. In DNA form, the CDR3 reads TGTGCCTGGAGTGTCGGCAGGGACAGGAATAATTCACCCCTCCACTTT.

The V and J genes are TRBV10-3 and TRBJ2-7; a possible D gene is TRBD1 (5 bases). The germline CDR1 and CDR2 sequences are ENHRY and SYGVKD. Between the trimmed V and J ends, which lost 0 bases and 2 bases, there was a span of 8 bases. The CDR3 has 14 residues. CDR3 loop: CAISESIGAYEQYF. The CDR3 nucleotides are TGTGCCATCAGTGAGTCGATAGGGGCCTACGAGCAGTACTTC.

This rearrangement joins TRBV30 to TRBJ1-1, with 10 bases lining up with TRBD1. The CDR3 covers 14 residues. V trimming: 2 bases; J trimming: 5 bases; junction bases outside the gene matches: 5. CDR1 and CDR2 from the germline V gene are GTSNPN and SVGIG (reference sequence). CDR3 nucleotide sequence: TGTGCCTGGAGTCGACAGGGGGCGAGGACTGAAGCTTTCTTT. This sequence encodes CAWSRQGARTEAFF.

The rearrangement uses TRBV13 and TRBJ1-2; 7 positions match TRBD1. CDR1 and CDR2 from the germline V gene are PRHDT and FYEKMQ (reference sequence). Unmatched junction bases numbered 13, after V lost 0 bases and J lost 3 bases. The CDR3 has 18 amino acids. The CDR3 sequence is CASSLGLLVRGRDYGYTF. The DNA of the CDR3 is TGTGCCAGCAGCTTAGGCCTTTTAGTAAGGGGGCGGGACTATGGCTACACCTTC. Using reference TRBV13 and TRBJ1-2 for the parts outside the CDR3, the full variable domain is AAGVIQSPRHLIKEKRETATLKCYPIPRHDTVYWYQQGPGQDPQFLISFYEKMQSDKGSIPDRFSAQQFSDYHSELNMSSLELGDSALYFCASSLGLLVRGRDYGYTFGSGTRLTVV.

The CDR3 loop is CASTPGRVVTEAFF. CDR3 DNA: TGTGCCAGCACCCCGGGCAGGGTGGTCACTGAAGCTTTCTTT. The genes are TRBV6-1 and TRBJ1-1; D is possibly TRBD1 (5 bases). Germline V lookup: CDR1 MNHNS, CDR2 SASEGT. V lost 7 bases to trimming and J lost 4 bases, with 16 bases between them. The CDR3 has 14 amino acids.

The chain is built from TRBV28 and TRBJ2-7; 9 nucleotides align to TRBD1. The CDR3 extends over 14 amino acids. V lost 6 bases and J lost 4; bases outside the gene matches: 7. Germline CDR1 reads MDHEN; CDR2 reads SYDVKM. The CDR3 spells CASRTPGQGYEQYF. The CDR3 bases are TGTGCCAGCAGAACCCCGGGACAGGGTTACGAGCAGTACTTC.

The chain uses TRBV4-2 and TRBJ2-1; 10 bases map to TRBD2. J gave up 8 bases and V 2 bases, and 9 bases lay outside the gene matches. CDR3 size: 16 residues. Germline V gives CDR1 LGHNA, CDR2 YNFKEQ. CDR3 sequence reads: CASSQPPGTSDHEQFF. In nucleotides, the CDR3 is TGTGCCAGCAGCCAACCTCCCGGGACTAGCGACCATGAGCAGTTCTTC.

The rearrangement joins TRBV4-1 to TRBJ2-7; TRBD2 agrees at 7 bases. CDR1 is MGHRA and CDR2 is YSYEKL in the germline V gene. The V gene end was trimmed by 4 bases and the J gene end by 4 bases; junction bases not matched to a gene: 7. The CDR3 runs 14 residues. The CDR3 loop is CASSLAGKGYEQYF. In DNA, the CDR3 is TGCGCCAGCAGCCTAGCGGGTAAAGGGTACGAGCAGTACTTC.

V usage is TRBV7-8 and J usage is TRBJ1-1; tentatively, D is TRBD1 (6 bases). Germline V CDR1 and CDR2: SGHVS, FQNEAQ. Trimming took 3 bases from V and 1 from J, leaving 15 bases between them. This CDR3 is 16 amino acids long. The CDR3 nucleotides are TGTGCCAGCAGCTTCCTAGTGGTGACAGGGAACACTGAAGCTTTCTTT. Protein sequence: CASSFLVVTGNTEAFF. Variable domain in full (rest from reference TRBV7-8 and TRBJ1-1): GAGVSQSPRYKVAKRGQDVALRCDPISGHVSLFWYQQALGQGPEFLTYFQNEAQLDKSGLPSDRFFAERPEGSVSTLKIQRTQQEDSAVYLCASSFLVVTGNTEAFFGQGTRLTVV.

CDR3 sequence: CASSLQGMGNTGELFF. The DNA of the CDR3 is TGCGCCAGCAGCCTACAGGGGATGGGGAACACCGGGGAGCTGTTTTTT. The chain couples TRBV5-1 to TRBJ2-2; 7 positions agree with TRBD1. The CDR3 covers 16 residues. CDR1 is SGHRS, CDR2 YFSETQ, per germline. V gave up 4 bases and J gave up 1 base; unmatched junction bases: 7. Full variable domain (rest looked up from reference TRBV5-1 and TRBJ2-2): KAGVTQTPRYLIKTRGQQVTLSCSPISGHRSVSWYQQTPGQGLQFLFEYFSETQRNKGNFPGRFSGRQFSNSRSEMNVSTLELGDSALYLCASSLQGMGNTGELFFGEGSRLTVL.

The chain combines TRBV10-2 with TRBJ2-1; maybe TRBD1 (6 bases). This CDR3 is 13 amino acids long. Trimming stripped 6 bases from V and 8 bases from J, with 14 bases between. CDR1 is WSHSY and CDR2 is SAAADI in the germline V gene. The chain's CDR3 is CASSRGRRDEQFF. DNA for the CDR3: TGCGCCAGCAGCAGGGGTCGTAGGGATGAGCAGTTCTTC.

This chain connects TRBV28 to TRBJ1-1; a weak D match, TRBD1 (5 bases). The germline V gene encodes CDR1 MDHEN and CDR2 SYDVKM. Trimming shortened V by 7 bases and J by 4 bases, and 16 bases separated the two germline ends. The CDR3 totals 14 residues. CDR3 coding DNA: TGTGCCAGCACCAAAACTGGGGGGGGCACTGAAGCTTTCTTT. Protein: CASTKTGGGTEAFF. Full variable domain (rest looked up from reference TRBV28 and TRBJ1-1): DVKVTQSSRYLVKRTGEKVFLECVQDMDHENMFWYRQDPGLGLRLIYFSYDVKMKEKGDIPEGYSVSREKKERFSLILESASTNQTSMYLCASTKTGGGTEAFFGQGTRLTVV.

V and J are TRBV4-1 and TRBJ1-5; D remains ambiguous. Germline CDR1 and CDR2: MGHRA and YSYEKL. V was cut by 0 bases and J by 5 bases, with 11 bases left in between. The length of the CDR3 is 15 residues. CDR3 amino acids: CASSQDPGGYQPQHF. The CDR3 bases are TGCGCCAGCAGCCAAGATCCTGGCGGGTATCAGCCCCAGCATTTT.

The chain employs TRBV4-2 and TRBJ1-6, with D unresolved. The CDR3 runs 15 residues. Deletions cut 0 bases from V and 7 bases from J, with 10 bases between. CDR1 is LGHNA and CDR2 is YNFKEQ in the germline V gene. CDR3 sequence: CASSQDQALNSPLHF. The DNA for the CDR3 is TGTGCCAGCAGCCAAGATCAGGCCCTGAATTCACCCCTCCACTTT.

CDR3 amino acids: CASSPGTGFEKLFF. CDR3 sequence (DNA): TGTGCCAGCAGTCCCGGGACAGGGTTCGAAAAACTGTTTTTT. This chain uses TRBV7-2 with TRBJ1-4; 9 bases align to TRBD1. J gave up 8 bases and V 6 bases, and 7 bases lay outside the gene matches. Germline CDR1 is SGHTA and CDR2 is FQGNSA. This CDR3 spans 14 amino acids.

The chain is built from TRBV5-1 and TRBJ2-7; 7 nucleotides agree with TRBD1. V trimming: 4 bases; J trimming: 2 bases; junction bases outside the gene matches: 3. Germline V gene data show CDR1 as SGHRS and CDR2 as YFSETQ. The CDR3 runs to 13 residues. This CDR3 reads CASSPGQTYEQYF. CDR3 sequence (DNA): TGCGCCAGCAGCCCGGGACAGACCTACGAGCAGTACTTC.

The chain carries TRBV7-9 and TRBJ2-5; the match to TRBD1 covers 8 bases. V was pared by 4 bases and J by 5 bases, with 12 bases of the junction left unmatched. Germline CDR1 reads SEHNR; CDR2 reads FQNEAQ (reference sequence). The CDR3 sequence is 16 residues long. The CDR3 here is CASSYEDRGAWETQYF. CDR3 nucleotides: TGTGCCAGCAGCTATGAAGACAGGGGAGCCTGGGAGACCCAGTACTTC.

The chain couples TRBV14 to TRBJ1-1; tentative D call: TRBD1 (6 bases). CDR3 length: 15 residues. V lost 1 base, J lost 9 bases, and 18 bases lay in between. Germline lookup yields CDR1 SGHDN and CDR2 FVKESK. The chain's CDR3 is CASSQALEPGHQAFF. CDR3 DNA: TGTGCCAGCAGCCAAGCTTTGGAACCGGGACACCAAGCTTTCTTT.

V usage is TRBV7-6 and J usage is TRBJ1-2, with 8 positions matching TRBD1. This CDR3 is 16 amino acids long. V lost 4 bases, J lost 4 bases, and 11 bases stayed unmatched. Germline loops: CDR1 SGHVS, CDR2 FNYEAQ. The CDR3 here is CASSSFQGAGSYGYTF. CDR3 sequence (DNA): TGTGCCAGCAGCTCATTTCAGGGGGCAGGTAGCTATGGCTACACCTTC. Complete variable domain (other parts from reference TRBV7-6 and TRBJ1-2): GAGVSQSPRYKVTKRGQDVALRCDPISGHVSLYWYRQALGQGPEFLTYFNYEAQQDKSGLPNDRFSAERPEGSISTLTIQRTEQRDSAMYRCASSSFQGAGSYGYTFGSGTRLTVV.

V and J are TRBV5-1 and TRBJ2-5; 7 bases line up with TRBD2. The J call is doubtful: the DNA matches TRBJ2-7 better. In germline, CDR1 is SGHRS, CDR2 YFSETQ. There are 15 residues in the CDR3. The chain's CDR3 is CASSLGGGSDYEQYF. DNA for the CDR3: TGCGCCAGCAGCTTGGGGGGGGGTAGCGATTACGAGCAGTACTTC.

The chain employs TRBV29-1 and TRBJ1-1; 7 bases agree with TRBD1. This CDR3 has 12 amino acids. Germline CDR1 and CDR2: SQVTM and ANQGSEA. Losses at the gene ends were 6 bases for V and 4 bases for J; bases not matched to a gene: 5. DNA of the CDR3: TGCAGCGTGACCGGGACAGTCACTGAAGCTTTCTTT. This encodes CSVTGTVTEAFF.

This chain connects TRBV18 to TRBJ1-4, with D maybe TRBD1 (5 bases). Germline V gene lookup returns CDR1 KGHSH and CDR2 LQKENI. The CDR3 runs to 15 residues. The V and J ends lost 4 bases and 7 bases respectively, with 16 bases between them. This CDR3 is CASSLTRREGEKLFF. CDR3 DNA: TGTGCCAGCTCACTCACCCGCAGGGAGGGTGAAAAACTGTTTTTT.

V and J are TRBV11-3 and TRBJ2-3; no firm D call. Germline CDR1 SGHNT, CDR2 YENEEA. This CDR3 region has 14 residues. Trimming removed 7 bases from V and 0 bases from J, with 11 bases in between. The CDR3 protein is CASTRSASTDTQYF. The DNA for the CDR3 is TGTGCCAGCACCCGGTCAGCGAGCACAGATACGCAGTATTTT. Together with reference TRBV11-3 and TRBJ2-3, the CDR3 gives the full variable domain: EAGVVQSPRYKIIEKKQPVAFWCNPISGHNTLYWYLQNLGQGPELLIRYENEEAVDDSQLPKDRFSAERLKGVDSTLKIQPAELGDSAVYLCASTRSASTDTQYFGPGTRLTVL.

The CDR3: CASSIYGGASGNTIYF. In DNA form, the CDR3 reads TGTGCCAGTAGTATTTATGGCGGCGCCTCTGGAAACACCATATATTTT. V and J are TRBV19 and TRBJ1-3; D ambiguous. Germline V gene lookup returns CDR1 LNHDA and CDR2 SQIVND (reference sequence). The CDR3 extends over 16 amino acids. V shed 3 bases and J shed 0 bases, with 12 bases lying between them.